The 12 T cell receptor beta chains reported below all come from one sample, sequenced in a study of blood T cell repertoires in COVID-19. TCRdb's copy holds only in-frame clones and misses some; the assay was immunoSEQ multiplex PCR. The sample yields 150,000 to 200,000 clones, approximately 85% seen once. The sequencing sample was made of peripheral blood. These TCRs come from a man in his forties with acute or convalescent COVID-19.

In the case of this clone: The sample has other DNA sequences that encode this CDR3 too. This rearrangement joins TRBV5-1 to TRBJ2-3; 9 bases map to TRBD1. The CDR3 loop spans 14 amino acids. V shed 5 bases, J shed 3 bases, and the junction held 4 bases outside the gene matches. Looked up from germline, CDR1 is SGHRS and CDR2 is YFSETQ. Here the CDR3 reads CASSPGQGTDTQYF. Here the CDR3 DNA reads TGCGCCAGCAGTCCTGGACAGGGGACAGATACGCAGTATTTT.

The chain recombines TRBV18 with TRBJ1-2; no firm D call. V shed 0 bases and J shed 2 bases, with 10 bases lying between them. The CDR3 sequence is 15 residues long. Germline V gives CDR1 KGHSH, CDR2 LQKENI. In DNA, the CDR3 is TGTGCCAGCTCACCACCGTGGCCGGGAAACTATGGCTACACCTTC. This gives the protein CASSPPWPGNYGYTF.

Written as DNA, the CDR3 is TGTGCCAGCAGCTTATTAGTAGACTATGGCTACACCTTC. Translated: CASSLLVDYGYTF. V gene TRBV7-2 combines with J gene TRBJ1-2; no definite D call. Deletions cut 2 bases from V and 3 bases from J, with 7 bases between. The CDR3 totals 13 residues. Germline loops: CDR1 SGHTA, CDR2 FQGNSA.

J is TRBJ1-2 and V is TRBV6-5; 11 bases fit TRBD1. The CDR3 totals 13 residues. CDR1 is MNHEY, CDR2 SVGAGI, per germline. J lost 8 bases, V lost 6 bases, and 5 bases had no gene match. CDR3 sequence reads: CASRGTGGWGYTF. The CDR3 nucleotides read TGTGCCAGCAGGGGGACAGGGGGGTGGGGCTACACCTTC.

Remarks on this clone: Different DNA sequences within this sample yield the same CDR3. The chain links TRBV19 to TRBJ2-5; 9 nucleotides match TRBD2. Trimming took 5 bases from V and 5 from J; bases not matched to a gene: 9. Germline values: CDR1 LNHDA, CDR2 SQIVND (reference sequence). The CDR3 covers 15 residues. CDR3 nucleotides: TGTGCCAGTAGTCCCGGGACTAGCTATGTCGAGACCCAGTACTTC. This sequence encodes CASSPGTSYVETQYF.

In this sample, this clone turned up once. The chain carries TRBV11-2 and TRBJ2-2; weak D call: TRBD1 (6 bases). The germline V gene encodes CDR1 SGHAT and CDR2 FQNNGV. This CDR3 region has 16 residues. V lost 3 bases and J 1 base, leaving 12 bases between the germline ends. CDR3 sequence reads: CASSFGGAGNTGELFF. The CDR3 bases are TGTGCCAGCAGCTTTGGGGGCGCAGGGAACACCGGGGAGCTGTTTTTT.

This clone was counted between two and nine times. The chain carries TRBV27 and TRBJ1-2; TRBD1 is a possible D gene (5 bases). The CDR3 runs to 15 residues. Germline CDR1 MNHEY, CDR2 SMNVEV (reference sequence). The V end was cut by 3 bases, the J end by 5 bases, with 16 bases between. CDR3 coding DNA: TGTGCCAGCAGTTTTAATTTTGGGTCAGGGTATGGCTACACCTTC. Residues: CASSFNFGSGYGYTF.

The rearrangement uses TRBV18 and TRBJ1-1; 7 bases are shared with TRBD1. The CDR3 spans 14 residues. Trimming removed 2 bases from V and 0 bases from J; junction bases left unmatched: 0. Germline V gives CDR1 KGHSH, CDR2 LQKENI. For the CDR3, the DNA is TGTGCCAGCTCACCAGACAGGGTGAACACTGAAGCTTTCTTT. This encodes CASSPDRVNTEAFF. Variable domain in full (rest from reference TRBV18 and TRBJ1-1): NAGVMQNPRHLVRRRGQEARLRCSPMKGHSHVYWYRQLPEEGLKFMVYLQKENIIDESGMPKERFSAEFPKEGPSILRIQQVVRGDSAAYFCASSPDRVNTEAFFGQGTRLTVV.

The chain has TRBV27 and TRBJ1-2, with a weak D call TRBD1 (5 bases). V lost 7 bases to trimming and J lost 2 bases, with 14 bases between them. Germline assignment: CDR1 MNHEY and CDR2 SMNVEV (reference sequence). The length of the CDR3 is 14 residues. As DNA, the CDR3 is TGTGCCAGCAAAGTTCGCGCAGGGAACTATGGCTACACCTTC. Translation: CASKVRAGNYGYTF.

V gene TRBV27 combines with J gene TRBJ1-5, with D possibly matching TRBD1 (5 bases). Germline V CDR1 and CDR2: MNHEY, SMNVEV (reference sequence). The CDR3 totals 14 residues. Trimming removed 4 bases from V and 7 bases from J, with 14 bases in between. In DNA form, the CDR3 reads TGTGCCAGCAGTTCTACCCGCTGGACACAGCCCCAGCATTTT. It yields the protein CASSSTRWTQPQHF.

The gene calls are TRBV30 and TRBJ1-1, with 12 bases identical to TRBD1. Germline CDR1 and CDR2: GTSNPN and SVGIG (reference sequence). Losses at the gene ends were 8 bases for V and 3 bases for J; bases not matched to a gene: 10. The CDR3 is made up of 15 amino acids. CDR3 region: CARRGTGGLDTEAFF. Written as DNA, the CDR3 is TGTGCCCGAAGGGGGACAGGGGGCTTGGACACTGAAGCTTTCTTT.

CDR3 bases: TGTGCCAGCAGCTCGCAGACGGGCAGGGCCCGTGAAAAACTGTTTTTT. Its protein product is CASSSQTGRAREKLFF. This chain links TRBV7-9 with TRBJ1-4, with TRBD1 as a possible D gene (5 bases). Trimming cost V 4 bases and J 7 bases, with 19 bases left between them. This CDR3 comprises 16 residues. Germline CDR1 and CDR2: SEHNR and FQNEAQ (reference sequence). The full variable domain, in which reference TRBV7-9 and TRBJ1-4 provide the parts outside the CDR3, is DTGVSQNPRHKITKRGQNVTFRCDPISEHNRLYWYRQTLGQGPEFLTYFQNEAQLEKSRLLSDRFSAERPKGSFSTLEIQRTEQGDSAMYLCASSSQTGRAREKLFFGSGTQLSVL.